Each of the 24 T cell receptor beta chains below was sequenced from the same sample in a study of blood T cell repertoires in COVID-19. Generated by immunoSEQ multiplex PCR, the TCRdb table keeps only in-frame clones and is missing some. This sample has some 170,000 clones, with about 90% found just once. The sequenced material came from PBMCs or T cells enriched from blood (not recorded which). Every receptor here comes from a human donor with acute COVID-19. The donor label of this sample is uncertain.

This chain connects TRBV5-1 to TRBJ2-7; D may be TRBD2 (6 bases). Deletions cut 3 bases from V and 4 bases from J, with 11 bases between. Germline-derived CDR1 and CDR2 are SGHRS and YFSETQ. There are 13 residues in the CDR3. CDR3 region: CASSWEVGYEQYF. DNA for the CDR3: TGCGCCAGCAGCTGGGAGGTTGGGTACGAGCAGTACTTC.

The genes are TRBV10-3 and TRBJ1-1; 7 nucleotides align to TRBD1. This CDR3 region has 14 residues. CDR1 and CDR2 from the germline V gene are ENHRY and SYGVKD. Trimming cost V 6 bases and J 4 bases; bases outside gene matches: 8. CDR3 nucleotide sequence: TGTGCCATCAGAAGACAGGGATGGGGCACTGAAGCTTTCTTT. This gives the protein CAIRRQGWGTEAFF.

This sequence joins TRBV27 and TRBJ2-3, with 12 positions matching TRBD2. The germline CDR1 and CDR2 sequences are MNHEY and SMNVEV (reference sequence). CDR3 length: 18 residues. With 7 bases clipped from V and 2 bases from J, the junction kept 13 bases outside the gene matches. The CDR3 sequence is CASTRLAGVPHITDTQYF. The DNA of the CDR3 is TGTGCCAGCACCCGACTAGCGGGGGTCCCCCACATCACAGATACGCAGTATTTT.

About this clone itself: The junction differs from germline at one of its ends, possibly a read error. The rearrangement links TRBV11-2 to TRBJ2-2, with TRBD2 matching over 11 bases. The CDR3 is 20 residues long. Germline V lookup: CDR1 SGHAT, CDR2 FQNNGV. The DNA of the CDR3 is TGTGCCAGCAGCCTAGAACTCGTACTAGCGGGGGATCGAAACACCGGGGAGCTGTTTTTT. Its translation is CASSLELVLAGDRNTGELFF.

In its sample, this clone was seen a few times. Written as DNA, the CDR3 is TGTGCCAGCAGTGACTCGATCGCGGGTCCGGCGGAGCAGTTCTTC. Protein product: CASSDSIAGPAEQFF. V and J are TRBV6-4 and TRBJ2-1; D perhaps matches TRBD2 (5 bases). This CDR3 is built from 15 residues. With 0 bases removed from V and 10 bases from J, the gap between germline ends came to 16 bases. The germline V gene encodes CDR1 MRHNA and CDR2 SNTAGT.

V is TRBV15 and J is TRBJ1-1; TRBD1 agrees at 9 bases. This CDR3 has 16 residues. From germline, CDR1 is LNHNV and CDR2 YYDKDF (reference sequence). The junction had 8 bases not matched to a gene; V was cut back by 1 base and J by 5 bases. The CDR3 coding sequence is TGTGCCACCAGCAGAGCCGGGACAGGGAAGGGGACTGAAGCTTTCTTT. Translation gives CATSRAGTGKGTEAFF.

V usage is TRBV7-2 and J usage is TRBJ1-6; 7 bases are a match to TRBD1. V lost 6 bases, J lost 14 bases, and 10 bases stayed unmatched. The germline V gene encodes CDR1 SGHTA and CDR2 FQGNSA. This CDR3 comprises 13 residues. The CDR3, as DNA: TGTGCCAGCAGTCGACAGGGCCGTGGGGCCCTCCACTTT. Its protein is CASSRQGRGALHF.

This chain links TRBV11-3 with TRBJ2-1; D is perhaps TRBD2 (5 bases). CDR1 is SGHNT and CDR2 is YENEEA in the germline V gene. V was shortened by 0 bases and J by 4 bases, with 10 bases between the two germline ends. The CDR3 is made up of 15 amino acids. This chain's CDR3 is CASSLDMRVYNEQFF. CDR3 nucleotides: TGTGCCAGCAGCTTAGATATGAGGGTTTACAATGAGCAGTTCTTC.

CDR3 bases: TGTGCCAGCAGCCCTGTAGCGGCTCTTAGCACAGATACGCAGTATTTT. Amino acid sequence: CASSPVAALSTDTQYF. The V gene is TRBV7-2, the J gene TRBJ2-3, with TRBD2 as a possible D gene (6 bases). CDR1 is SGHTA, CDR2 FQGNSA, per germline. The CDR3 sequence is 16 residues long. V was shortened by 5 bases and J by 0 bases, with 15 bases between the two germline ends.

The gene calls are TRBV19 and TRBJ1-5; 8 bases line up with TRBD1. The CDR3 is made up of 20 amino acids. Germline CDR1 reads LNHDA; CDR2 reads SQIVND (reference sequence). V shed 3 bases and J 0 bases; nucleotides not matched to a gene: 16. CDR3 nucleotides: TGTGCCAGTAGTATGGTGGGCCTGGGGACAGGACAGTATAGCAATCAGCCCCAGCATTTT. This codes for CASSMVGLGTGQYSNQPQHF.

The CDR3 region is CASSPGLAGARETQYF. DNA of the CDR3: TGTGCCAGCAGTCCCGGACTAGCGGGGGCCCGGGAGACCCAGTACTTC. V and J are TRBV7-9 and TRBJ2-5; 13 positions agree with TRBD2. Germline V gives CDR1 SEHNR, CDR2 FQNEAQ (reference sequence). After removal of 6 bases from V and 5 bases from J, the junction contained 9 bases not matched to a gene. There are 16 residues in the CDR3.

This clone was counted between two and nine times. The gene calls are TRBV3-1 (or the pseudogene TRBV3-2) and TRBJ1-3, with D possibly matching TRBD1 (5 bases). V dropped 4 bases and J dropped 0 bases, with 13 bases sitting between them. There are 16 residues in the CDR3. Germline V lookup: CDR1 LGHDT, CDR2 YNNKEL (reference sequence). Here the CDR3 DNA reads TGTGCCAGCAGCCCTCTGACAGCTCTCTCTGGAAACACCATATATTTT. Its protein product is CASSPLTALSGNTIYF.

This sequence joins TRBV7-2 and TRBJ2-7; possibly TRBD1 for D (5 bases). Trimming pared 5 bases from V and 7 bases from J, leaving 15 bases between. Germline V CDR1 and CDR2: SGHTA, FQGNSA. The CDR3 has 13 residues. The CDR3 DNA reads TGTGCCAGCAGCCCGAACCAGGGATGGGAGCAGTACTTC. Encoded protein: CASSPNQGWEQYF.

The V and J genes are TRBV19 and TRBJ2-7; possible D gene TRBD2, 6 bases. The length of the CDR3 is 13 residues. V was trimmed by 6 bases and J by 0 bases, leaving 9 bases between them. Germline V gives CDR1 LNHDA, CDR2 SQIVND (reference sequence). CDR3 nucleotide sequence: TGTGCCAGTAGCTTGACTAGCTCCTACGAGCAGTACTTC. Amino acid sequence: CASSLTSSYEQYF.

The rearrangement uses TRBV27 and TRBJ2-7, with 10 nucleotides matching TRBD1. The CDR3 has 14 residues. With 6 bases clipped from V and 2 bases from J, the junction kept 4 bases outside the gene matches. Per germline, CDR1 MNHEY and CDR2 SMNVEV (reference sequence). As DNA, the CDR3 is TGTGCCAGCAGACGGACAGGGGGGACCTACGAGCAGTACTTC. Translated, it gives CASRRTGGTYEQYF.

The table lists this clone with a count of one. The rearrangement links TRBV19 to TRBJ1-3; no clear D gene. The CDR3 spans 14 residues. Trimming took off 6 bases at V and 0 bases at J, with 9 bases between the two ends. The germline CDR1 and CDR2 sequences are LNHDA and SQIVND (reference sequence). The CDR3 bases are TGTGCCAGTAGGAGAGAGAGCTCTGGAAACACCATATATTTT. Translating it yields CASRRESSGNTIYF.

Details on this clone: Germline and junction disagree at one end, which may indicate a read error. The genes are TRBV12-3 or TRBV12-4 and TRBJ2-7, with a weak D call TRBD1 (5 bases). The CDR3 is 13 amino acids. The CDR3 sequence is CASSLGNAGKVFF. CDR3 sequence (DNA): TGTGCCAGCAGTTTAGGCAATGCAGGGAAGGTATTCTTC.

J is TRBJ1-2 and V is TRBV28; D is unclear. Trimming left V 6 bases short and J 4 bases short, with 12 bases between. There are 13 residues in the CDR3. Germline CDR1 reads MDHEN; CDR2 reads SYDVKM. CDR3 amino acids: CASSLTEGYGYTF. CDR3 nucleotide sequence: TGTGCCAGCAGCCTTACGGAGGGCTATGGCTACACCTTC.

This chain connects TRBV11-2 to TRBJ2-5; D remains ambiguous. The V and J ends lost 4 bases and 5 bases respectively, with 8 bases between them. In germline, CDR1 is SGHAT, CDR2 FQNNGV. The CDR3 loop spans 12 amino acids. CDR3 protein: CASSSNLETQYF. CDR3 nucleotides: TGTGCCAGCAGCTCTAACCTCGAGACCCAGTACTTC.

The genes are TRBV12-5 and TRBJ2-5; D unclear. The CDR3 is 13 amino acids. CDR1 and CDR2 (germline): LGHNT, FRNRAP. With 5 bases removed from V and 5 bases from J, the gap between germline ends came to 12 bases. In DNA form, the CDR3 reads TGTGCTAGTGGTGGATGGCCGCGGGAGACCCAGTACTTC. Amino acid sequence: CASGGWPRETQYF. Full variable domain (outside the CDR3, taken from reference TRBV12-5 and TRBJ2-5): DARVTQTPRHKVTEMGQEVTMRCQPILGHNTVFWYRQTMMQGLELLAYFRNRAPLDDSGMPKDRFSAEMPDATLATLKIQPSEPRDSAVYFCASGGWPRETQYFGPGTRLLVL.

The genes are TRBV7-6 and TRBJ1-1, with D maybe TRBD1 (6 bases). The germline gives CDR1 SGHVS, CDR2 FNYEAQ. This CDR3 region has 13 residues. V was cut by 4 bases and J by 5 bases, with 11 bases left in between. The CDR3 sequence is CASSSRGGTEAFF. The DNA of the CDR3 is TGTGCCAGCAGCTCAAGGGGGGGGACTGAAGCTTTCTTT.

CDR3 nucleotide sequence: TGTGCCACCAGCAGAGGGGTAGCGGGGGCCAACACAGATACGCAGTATTTT. It translates to CATSRGVAGANTDTQYF. The chain couples TRBV15 to TRBJ2-3; TRBD2 aligns across 9 bases. CDR3 length equals 17 residues. The germline gives CDR1 LNHNV, CDR2 YYDKDF (reference sequence). The V and J ends lost 1 base and 2 bases, in that order; junction bases with no gene match: 7.

V usage is TRBV6-2 or TRBV6-3 and J usage is TRBJ2-3, with 12 bases identical to TRBD2. Germline V gene data show CDR1 as MNHEY and CDR2 as SVGEGT. The CDR3 contains 17 residues. With 4 bases clipped from V and 4 bases from J, the junction kept 9 bases outside the gene matches. This CDR3 reads CASSFLSSSGGADTQYF. The DNA of the CDR3 is TGTGCCAGCAGTTTCCTCAGCTCTAGCGGGGGGGCAGATACGCAGTATTTT.

This rearrangement joins TRBV2 to TRBJ2-3; TRBD2 matches 7 bases. This CDR3 region has 15 residues. The J segment lost 5 bases and the V segment lost 6 bases, leaving 11 bases of the junction unmatched. Germline V lookup: CDR1 SNHLY, CDR2 FYNNEI. CDR3: CASRFLAGDLDTQYF. In DNA, the CDR3 is TGTGCCAGCAGATTTCTGGCGGGGGACTTAGATACGCAGTATTTT.